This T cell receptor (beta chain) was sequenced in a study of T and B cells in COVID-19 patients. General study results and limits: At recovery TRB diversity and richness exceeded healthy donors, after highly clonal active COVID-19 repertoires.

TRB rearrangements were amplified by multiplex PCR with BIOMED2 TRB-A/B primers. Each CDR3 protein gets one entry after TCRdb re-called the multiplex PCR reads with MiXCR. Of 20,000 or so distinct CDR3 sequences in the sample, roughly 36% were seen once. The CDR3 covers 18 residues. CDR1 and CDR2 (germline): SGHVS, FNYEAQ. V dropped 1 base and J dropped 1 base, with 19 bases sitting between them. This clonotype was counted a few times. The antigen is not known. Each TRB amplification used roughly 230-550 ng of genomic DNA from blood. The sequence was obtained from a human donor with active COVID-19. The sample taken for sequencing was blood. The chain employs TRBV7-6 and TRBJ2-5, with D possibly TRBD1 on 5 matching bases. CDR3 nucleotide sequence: TGTGCCAGCAGCTTAGTTCGTCCAGGGTCGGGTTTCCAAGAGACCCAGTACTTC. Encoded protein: CASSLVRPGSGFQETQYF.